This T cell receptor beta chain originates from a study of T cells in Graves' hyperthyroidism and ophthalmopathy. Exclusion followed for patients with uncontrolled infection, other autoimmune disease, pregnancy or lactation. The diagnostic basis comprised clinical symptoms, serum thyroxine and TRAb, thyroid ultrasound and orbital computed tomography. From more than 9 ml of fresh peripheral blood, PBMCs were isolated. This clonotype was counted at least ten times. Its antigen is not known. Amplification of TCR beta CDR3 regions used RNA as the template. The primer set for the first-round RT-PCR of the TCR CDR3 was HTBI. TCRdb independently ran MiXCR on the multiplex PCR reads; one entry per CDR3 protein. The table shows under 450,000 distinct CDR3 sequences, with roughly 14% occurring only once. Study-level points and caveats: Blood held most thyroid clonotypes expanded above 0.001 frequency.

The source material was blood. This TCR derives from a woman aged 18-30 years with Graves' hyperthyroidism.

CDR3 nucleotide sequence: TGCGCCAGCAGCTTGACGGTAGGGACTGAAGCTTTCTTT. Protein: CASSLTVGTEAFF. This chain connects TRBV5-1 to TRBJ1-1; D is uncertain. The CDR3 loop spans 13 amino acids. The germline gives CDR1 SGHRS, CDR2 YFSETQ. Between the trimmed V and J ends, which lost 1 base and 5 bases, there was a span of 9 bases.